The 14 T cell receptor beta chains in this list originate from one sample, sequenced in a study of T cell repertoires in cytomegalovirus infection. TCRdb re-analysed the reads in MiXCR, keeping a single row per CDR3 protein. The sample gives around 130,000 distinct CDR3 sequences, more than 7% of which show up once; around a tenth is in the top ten. Sequenced: PBMCs. The receptors come from a human donor in good health (CMV status not recorded). Some clones in this sample may be carry-over from other donors' samples.

The genes are TRBV19 and TRBJ1-1; D remains unclear. Germline V gene data show CDR1 as LNHDA and CDR2 as SQIVND (reference sequence). Trimming took 3 bases from V and 1 from J, leaving 6 bases between them. This CDR3 spans 13 amino acids. CDR3: CASSIGGNTEAFF. The CDR3 DNA follows: TGTGCCAGTAGTATTGGTGGGAACACTGAAGCTTTCTTT.

This clonotype appeared many times. The V and J genes are TRBV7-2 and TRBJ1-1; 9 bases match TRBD1. The CDR3 contains 15 residues. The V segment lost 6 bases and the J segment 5 bases; nucleotides outside the gene matches: 10. Germline assignment: CDR1 SGHTA and CDR2 FQGNSA. DNA for the CDR3: TGTGCCAGCAGGTGGGACAGGGTAGGATTGACTGAAGCTTTCTTT. It translates to CASRWDRVGLTEAFF.

This sequence joins TRBV29-1 and TRBJ2-2, with a tentative D call TRBD1 (6 bases). Germline CDR1 is SQVTM and CDR2 is ANQGSEA. The CDR3 runs 12 residues. With 4 bases removed from V and 6 bases from J, the gap between germline ends came to 9 bases. The CDR3 bases are TGCAGCGTTGCCACAGGGCCCGGGGAGCTGTTTTTT. Translating gives CSVATGPGELFF.

This clonotype was seen many times. The chain is built from TRBV7-8 and TRBJ1-1, with D unclear. CDR1 is SGHVS, CDR2 FQNEAQ, per germline. The CDR3 length is 11 residues. V lost 5 bases, J lost 11 bases, and 12 bases lay in between. The CDR3 DNA is TGTGCCAGCAGCCTCCGGGATTATGCTTTCTTT. This codes for CASSLRDYAFF. Full variable domain (remainder filled in from reference TRBV7-8 and TRBJ1-1): GAGVSQSPRYKVAKRGQDVALRCDPISGHVSLFWYQQALGQGPEFLTYFQNEAQLDKSGLPSDRFFAERPEGSVSTLKIQRTQQEDSAVYLCASSLRDYAFFGQGTRLTVV.

The V and J genes are TRBV5-4 and TRBJ2-3; a possible D gene is TRBD2 (6 bases). In germline, CDR1 is SGHNT, CDR2 YYREEE (reference sequence). The CDR3 extends over 14 amino acids. Between the trimmed V and J ends, which lost 10 bases and 1 base, there was a span of 16 bases. CDR3 DNA: TGTGCCGGATCCGTGGCGGGGCGCACAGATACGCAGTATTTT. Translated, it gives CAGSVAGRTDTQYF.

This clonotype was seen repeatedly, ten times or more. The V gene is TRBV7-2, the J gene TRBJ1-1; TRBD1 is a possible D gene (6 bases). CDR3 length equals 15 residues. Germline V gene data show CDR1 as SGHTA and CDR2 as FQGNSA. V was pared by 4 bases and J by 8 bases, with 20 bases between. The CDR3 spells CASSSVSLGQREAFF. As DNA, the CDR3 is TGTGCCAGCAGCTCAGTTTCCCTCGGACAGCGAGAAGCTTTCTTT. The full variable domain, its missing parts supplied by reference TRBV7-2 and TRBJ1-1, is GAGVSQSPSNKVTEKGKDVELRCDPISGHTALYWYRQSLGQGLEFLIYFQGNSAPDKSGLPSDRFSAERTGGSVSTLTIQRTQQEDSAVYLCASSSVSLGQREAFFGQGTRLTVV.

This clonotype was counted ten times or more. The chain recombines TRBV29-1 with TRBJ2-7; TRBD1 matches 8 bases. The CDR3 runs to 12 residues. V shed 7 bases and J 2 bases; nucleotides not matched to a gene: 4. Germline V gene sequence: CDR1 SQVTM, CDR2 ANQGSEA. The chain's CDR3 is CSAGDRPYEQYF. DNA for the CDR3: TGCAGCGCCGGGGACAGGCCCTACGAGCAGTACTTC.

The rearrangement links TRBV20-1 to TRBJ1-5; a possible D gene is TRBD1 (5 bases). In germline, CDR1 is DFQATT, CDR2 SNEGSKA (reference sequence). The CDR3 sequence is 16 residues long. V was trimmed by 2 bases and J by 5 bases, leaving 19 bases between them. The CDR3 sequence: CSARMWDAGGDQPQHF. DNA for the CDR3: TGCAGTGCTAGAATGTGGGACGCCGGAGGAGATCAGCCCCAGCATTTT.

This clonotype was seen ten or more times. V gene TRBV10-3 combines with J gene TRBJ1-6; D perhaps matches TRBD1 (5 bases). The CDR3 sequence is 15 residues long. CDR1 and CDR2 (germline): ENHRY, SYGVKD. Trimming left V 4 bases short and J 5 bases short, with 12 bases between. The CDR3 coding sequence is TGTGCCATCAGTGCTAGACAGCAGAATAATTCACCCCTCCACTTT. This codes for CAISARQQNNSPLHF.

With regard to this clonotype: The junction does not match germline at one end; this may be a read error. The V and J genes are TRBV4-1 and TRBJ1-2; 7 bases map to TRBD1. Germline V CDR1 and CDR2: MGHRA, YSYEKL. The CDR3 consists of 15 residues. The CDR3 spells CASSQGVGTGDGYTF. The CDR3, as DNA: TGTGCCAGCAGCCAGGGAGTAGGAACAGGGGATGGCTACACCTTC.

This clonotype was observed a few times. This chain joins TRBV15 and TRBJ2-1, with 9 bases matching TRBD1. Germline V gene sequence: CDR1 LNHNV, CDR2 YYDKDF (reference sequence). The CDR3 runs 13 residues. With 2 bases clipped from V and 15 bases from J, the junction kept 8 bases outside the gene matches. The CDR3 spells CATSRSGTGLGFF. The CDR3 nucleotides read TGTGCCACCAGCAGATCCGGGACAGGGCTTGGGTTCTTC.

The sample holds many counts of this clonotype. The CDR3 nucleotides are TGTGCCAGCAGCCAGGGCGGAAGCAATCAGCCCCAGCATTTT. Translated: CASSQGGSNQPQHF. The genes are TRBV5-6 and TRBJ1-5, with a possible D match to TRBD1 (5 bases). The CDR3 consists of 14 residues. Per the germline V gene, CDR1 is SGHDT and CDR2 is YYEEEE. The V end lost 4 bases, the J end lost 1 base, and 9 bases lay between the germline ends.

This clonotype was detected ten times or more. The chain links TRBV2 to TRBJ2-1, with a possible D match to TRBD1 (6 bases). CDR1 SNHLY and CDR2 FYNNEI come from the germline V gene. The V and J ends lost 6 bases and 12 bases respectively, with 24 bases between them. The CDR3 extends over 15 amino acids. This CDR3 reads CASRTLRQDNDGQFF. CDR3 in DNA: TGTGCCAGCAGGACCCTTCGACAGGACAATGATGGGCAGTTCTTC.

The chain joins TRBV25-1 to TRBJ2-5; 8 bases are shared with TRBD2. The CDR3 extends over 14 amino acids. The germline V gene has CDR1 MGHDK and CDR2 SYGVNS. Losses at the gene ends were 8 bases for V and 0 bases for J; bases not matched to a gene: 5. CDR3 protein: CASASSGYQETQYF. The CDR3 DNA reads as TGTGCCAGCGCCTCTAGCGGGTACCAAGAGACCCAGTACTTC.